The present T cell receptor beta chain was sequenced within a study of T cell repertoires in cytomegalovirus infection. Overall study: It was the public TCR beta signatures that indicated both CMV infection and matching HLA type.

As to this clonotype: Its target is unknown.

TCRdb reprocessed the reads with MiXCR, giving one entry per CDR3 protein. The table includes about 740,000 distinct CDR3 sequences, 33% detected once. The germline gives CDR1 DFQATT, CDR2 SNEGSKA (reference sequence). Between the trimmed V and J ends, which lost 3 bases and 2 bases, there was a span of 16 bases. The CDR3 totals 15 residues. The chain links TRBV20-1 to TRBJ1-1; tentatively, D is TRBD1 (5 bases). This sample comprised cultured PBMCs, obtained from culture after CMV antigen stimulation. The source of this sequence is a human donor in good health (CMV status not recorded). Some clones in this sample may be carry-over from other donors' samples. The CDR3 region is CSASSLRVANTEAFF. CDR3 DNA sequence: TGCAGTGCTAGTTCCCTCAGGGTGGCAAACACTGAAGCTTTCTTT.